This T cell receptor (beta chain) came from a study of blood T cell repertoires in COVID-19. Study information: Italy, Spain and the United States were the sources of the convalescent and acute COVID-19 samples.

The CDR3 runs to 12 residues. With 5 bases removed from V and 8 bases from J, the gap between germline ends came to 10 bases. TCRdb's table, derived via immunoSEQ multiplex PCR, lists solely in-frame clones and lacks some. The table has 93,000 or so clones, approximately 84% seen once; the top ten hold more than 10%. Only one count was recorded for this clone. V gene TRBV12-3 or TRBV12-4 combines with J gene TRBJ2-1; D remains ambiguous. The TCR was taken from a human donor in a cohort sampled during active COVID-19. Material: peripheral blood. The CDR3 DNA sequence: TGTGCCAGCAGTGACAATACTGATGAGCAGTTCTTC. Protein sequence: CASSDNTDEQFF.